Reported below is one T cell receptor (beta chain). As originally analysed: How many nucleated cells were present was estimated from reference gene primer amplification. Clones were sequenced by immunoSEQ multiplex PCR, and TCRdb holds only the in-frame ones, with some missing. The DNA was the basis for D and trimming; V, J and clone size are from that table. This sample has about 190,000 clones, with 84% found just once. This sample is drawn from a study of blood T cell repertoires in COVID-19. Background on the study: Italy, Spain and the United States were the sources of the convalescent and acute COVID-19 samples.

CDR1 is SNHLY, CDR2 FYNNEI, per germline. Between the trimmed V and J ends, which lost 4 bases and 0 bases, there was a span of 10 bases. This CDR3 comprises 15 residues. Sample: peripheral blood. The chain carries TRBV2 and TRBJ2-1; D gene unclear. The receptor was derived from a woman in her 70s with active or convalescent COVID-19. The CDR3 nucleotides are TGTGCCAGCAGTGCCTACTCAGGCTCCTACAATGAGCAGTTCTTC. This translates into CASSAYSGSYNEQFF. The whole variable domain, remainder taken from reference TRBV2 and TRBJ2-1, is EPEVTQTPSHQVTQMGQEVILRCVPISNHLYFYWYRQILGQKVEFLVSFYNNEISEKSEIFDDQFSVERPDGSNFTLKIRSTKLEDSAMYFCASSAYSGSYNEQFFGPGTRLTVL.